This paragraph covers one T cell receptor (beta chain) sequence. Its antigen is unidentified. Each sample had two DNA replicates, around 0.53 ug blood or roughly 1.4 ug tissue. Profiling relied on immunoSEQ multiplex PCR, and the TCRdb table lists in-frame clones only, not all of them. The sample lists 70,000 or so clones; around 80% were seen once. This record comes from a study of early stage breast cancer tumors. The CDR3 extends over 14 amino acids. The J segment lost 6 bases and the V segment lost 4 bases, leaving 5 bases of the junction unmatched. Germline CDR1 reads SGHNT; CDR2 reads YYREEE (reference sequence). Study-wide points: Enriched TCRB sequences shared across patients were mostly commonly generated sequences.

The sample was blood. The chain employs TRBV5-4 and TRBJ2-7, with TRBD2 matching over 12 bases. The source is a person between 35 and 49 years old with breast cancer. This CDR3 is CASSPSSGRAEQYF. CDR3 sequence (DNA): TGTGCCAGCAGCCCCTCTAGCGGGAGGGCCGAGCAGTACTTC.